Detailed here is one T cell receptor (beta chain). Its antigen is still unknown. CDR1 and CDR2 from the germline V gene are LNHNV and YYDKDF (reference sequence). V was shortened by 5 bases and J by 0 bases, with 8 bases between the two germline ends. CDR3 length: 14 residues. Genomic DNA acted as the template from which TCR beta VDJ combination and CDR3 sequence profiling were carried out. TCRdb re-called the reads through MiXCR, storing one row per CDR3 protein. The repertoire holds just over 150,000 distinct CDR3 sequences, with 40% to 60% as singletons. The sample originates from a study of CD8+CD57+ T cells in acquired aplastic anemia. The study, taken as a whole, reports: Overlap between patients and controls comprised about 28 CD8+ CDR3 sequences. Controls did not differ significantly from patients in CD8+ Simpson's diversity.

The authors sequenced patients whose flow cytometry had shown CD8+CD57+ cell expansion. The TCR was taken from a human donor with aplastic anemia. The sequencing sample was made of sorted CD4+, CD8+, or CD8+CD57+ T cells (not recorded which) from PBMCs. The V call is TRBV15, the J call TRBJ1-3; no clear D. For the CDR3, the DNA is TGTGCCACCAGCTCGCAGAACTCTGGAAACACCATATATTTT. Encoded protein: CATSSQNSGNTIYF.